Included here is one TCR beta chain sequence, with context. Its antigen is as yet unknown. The sample belongs to a study of OX40 agonist ivuxolimab in advanced cancers. Study results and limitations: Certain nonresponders additionally had low normalized T-cell clonal expansion. No determination was made of the antigen specificity of the expanded peripheral T cells. Clonal expansion was seen in CD4+ and CD8+ blood T cells by week 6 at 0.1 to 3.0 mg/kg.

Repertoires were generated with immunoSEQ multiplex PCR, while TCRdb's copy carries only in-frame clones and drops some. The sample gives roughly 100,000 clones, about four fifths of which show up once; roughly 1.5% is in the top ten. V lost 0 bases and J 4 bases, leaving 13 bases between the germline ends. Germline CDR1 SGHKS, CDR2 YYEKEE (reference sequence). The CDR3 consists of 16 residues. The cohort excluded patients with autoimmune disease history or systemic immunosuppression. V gene TRBV5-5 combines with J gene TRBJ2-2, with a possible D match to TRBD2 (7 bases). The TCR originated in an adult with an advanced solid tumor such as melanoma, head and neck, liver or kidney cancer. The sample was CD4+ or CD8+ T cells sorted from blood, taken in a trial of the OX40 agonist ivuxolimab. This CDR3 is CASSLVAGAGTGELFF. The CDR3, as DNA: TGTGCCAGCAGCTTGGTTGCGGGGGCCGGCACCGGGGAGCTGTTTTTT.